This TCR beta chain was retrieved from a study of beta chain features in type 1 diabetes. Study results and limitations: The VDJ junctions of type 1 diabetes patients carried fewer insertions and more deletions. Healthy donors had naive, central memory and Treg TCRB repertoires that appeared less similar than those seen among patients. TCRB CDR3s were moderately but significantly shorter in Type 1 diabetes patients in all four CD4+ subsets. Equally in patients and controls, shorter templates might have been favored by PCR.

Sequencing targeted expressed TCRB transcripts, as all isolated RNA had been reverse transcribed. Only in-frame clones appear in the TCRdb table, and some are missing; sequencing was by immunoSEQ multiplex PCR. The sample lists roughly 400,000 clones, around a tenth occurring once. About this clone itself: The antigen is undetermined.

CDR1 MGHDK and CDR2 SYGVNS come from the germline V gene. With 5 bases clipped from V and 1 base from J, the junction kept 9 bases outside the gene matches. The CDR3 totals 17 residues. The chain employs TRBV25-1 and TRBJ2-3, with TRBD2 matching 10 bases. Sequences were obtained from central memory CD4+ T cells from blood. This receptor was identified in a young man with type 1 diabetes. CDR3 residues: CASSYSGRGFRTDTQYF. CDR3 DNA: TGTGCCAGCAGTTACAGCGGGAGGGGGTTCCGCACAGATACGCAGTATTTT.